This T cell receptor (beta chain) originates from a study of blood T cell repertoires in COVID-19 (TCRdb year 2020). Context from the whole study: Collaborator samples came from the United States, Italy and Spain and covered acute and convalescent phases of COVID-19. Where available, HLA class I and class II types were taken from metadata supplied by the sample provider and were not determined by assay-based typing. Samples were obtained from the ongoing ImmuneRACE study (first 160 participants) and from 1,200 or so subjects provided by 6 global collaborators. Deeply sampled blood TCRbeta repertoires from subjects exposed to, actively infected with, or recovered from COVID-19 were included in the dataset. The sample metadata nearly always contained a de-identified subject ID, COVID-19 status, age in years and sex. The repertoires were released in a freely available public database meant as a resource for research on the immune response to SARS-CoV-2. The material from the prospective study consisted of cDNA or gDNA derived from T cells, B-cell-depleted T cells, or PBMCs. The investigation overall reported the following: The quantity of clinical and demographic metadata differed by source and by participant and was supplied without curation.

TCRbeta CDR3 regions were amplified from genomic DNA by means of the immunoSEQ Assay, a bias-controlled multiplex PCR. Per the source publication's procedure: Within the assay, amplification of reference gene primers was used to estimate how many nucleated cells each sample contained. To quantify the absolute abundance of each unique TCRbeta CDR3 rearrangement, sequence reads were collapsed and filtered. Productive Simpson clonality was computed per sample as the square root of Simpson's diversity index over productive rearrangements. Drawn from immuneACCESS, this table holds only the in-frame rearrangements with V and J called that TCRdb kept. Clones are partly lost; checked studies trace under half to an unresolved V gene and leave the rest unexplained. That table gives V, J and clone size, and the DNA gave D and trimming. The table for this sample lists tens of thousands of clones; 70% to 80% of them were counted only once. The ten largest clones take up roughly 21% of the sample.

Worth noting for this clone: Its antigen is not yet known. No much larger clone exists at a distance of one base, and base qualities are not known.

Whole blood was collected in K2EDTA tubes by collaborating institutions according to the institutions' own protocols. For TCRbeta analysis, collaborators shipped samples as frozen whole blood, isolated PBMCs, or DNA extracted from either of those sample types. The germline V gene encodes CDR1 SGHRS and CDR2 YFSETQ. The CDR3 holds 14 amino acids from the cysteine to the phenylalanine. The kept DNA is CDR3 alone, 42 bases in frame from the first base. V gives up 1 base and J gives up 0 bases, and the segment between their germline ends measures 7 bases. The sequence is built from TRBV5-1 and TRBJ1-1; there is no confident call for the D gene. Sequenced sample: peripheral blood. The receptor comes from a human donor in a cohort sampled during active COVID-19. At the DNA level, the sequence is TGCGCCAGCAGCTTGAATGCGATGAACACTGAAGCTTTCTTT. Translated, it reads CASSLNAMNTEAFF. The entire variable domain, with the stretches around the CDR3 drawn from the reference TRBV5-1 and TRBJ1-1 proteins, is KAGVTQTPRYLIKTRGQQVTLSCSPISGHRSVSWYQQTPGQGLQFLFEYFSETQRNKGNFPGRFSGRQFSNSRSEMNVSTLELGDSALYLCASSLNAMNTEAFFGQGTRLTVV.